The clone carrying this T cell receptor (beta chain) was recorded a few times. Antigen unknown. These data come from a study of CD8 T cells in ankylosing spondylitis. Scientists made TCR beta libraries using quantitative 5'-RACE with molecular barcodes. One entry per CDR3 protein results from TCRdb running MiXCR on the 5' RACE reads. Among about 280,000 distinct CDR3 sequences listed, roughly 20% were seen once. Trimming removed 5 bases at V and 6 bases at J, with 20 bases between. Germline CDR1 DFQATT, CDR2 SNEGSKA (reference sequence). The CDR3 contains 15 residues. Whole-study results and caveats: In ankylosing spondylitis blood, a motif of about 8 highly homologous TCR beta variants appeared characteristic.

The gene calls are TRBV20-1 and TRBJ1-5; D not resolved. This receptor was identified in a male donor with ankylosing spondylitis or in good health (not recorded which). The sample taken for sequencing was blood, either unsorted or a sorted T cell fraction (not recorded which). CDR3 in amino acids: CSAGSTGFGGQPQHF. The DNA for the CDR3 is TGCAGTGCTGGGAGCACGGGGTTCGGTGGTCAGCCCCAGCATTTT.